A single count supports the clone carrying this T cell receptor (beta chain). The sample originates from a study of Ad26.COV2.S vaccination and SARS-CoV-2 variants. For the study at large: Within the COV1001 Ad26.COV2.S trial arm, the donor was enrolled.

Sequencing used immunoSEQ multiplex PCR; TCRdb keeps in-frame clones, though not all of them. Among about 480,000 clones listed, roughly 87% were seen once. Treatment noted: around 19 received Ad26.COV2.S at low or high dose, single or two shots; roughly 5 received placebo; per-sample allocation not given. Sampling happened 63 days after the first vaccine or placebo injection. Germline CDR1 and CDR2: MNHEY and SVGAGI. The CDR3 runs 14 residues. V lost 2 bases and J lost 1, with 8 bases in between. The chain employs TRBV6-5 and TRBJ2-5; D uncertain. The source material was peripheral blood, sampled in a trial of Ad26.COV2.S vaccine versus placebo. This TCR came from a person between 18 and 65 years old who received the Ad26.COV2.S COVID-19 vaccine or a placebo. The CDR3 loop reads CASSYMASQETQYF. CDR3 nucleotides: TGTGCCAGCAGTTACATGGCTAGCCAAGAGACCCAGTACTTC.